These 16 T cell receptor beta chains share one sample of origin, sequenced in a study of Ad26.COV2.S vaccination and SARS-CoV-2 variants. Documented treatment: some 20 received Ad26.COV2.S at low or high dose, single or two shots; five or six received placebo; per-sample allocation not given. Sampling was performed 63 days after the first vaccine or placebo injection. The assay was immunoSEQ multiplex PCR, and TCRdb's table has in-frame clones only and misses some. The repertoire holds 350,000 to 450,000 clones, with approximately 92% as singletons. The material was peripheral blood, obtained in a trial of Ad26.COV2.S vaccine versus placebo. Receptors were obtained from a person between 18 and 60 years old who received the Ad26.COV2.S COVID-19 vaccine or a placebo.

The chain combines TRBV3-1 (or the pseudogene TRBV3-2) with TRBJ2-3, with D uncertain. Trimming removed 4 bases from V and 2 bases from J, with 10 bases in between. Germline values: CDR1 LGHDT, CDR2 YNNKEL (reference sequence). The CDR3 sequence is 14 residues long. The chain's CDR3 is CASSLPRFTDTQYF. In nucleotides, the CDR3 is TGTGCCAGCAGCCTACCTCGCTTCACAGATACGCAGTATTTT.

The gene calls are TRBV30 and TRBJ2-2, with D unresolved. This CDR3 contains 13 residues. Trimming left V 3 bases short and J 4 bases short, with 9 bases between. In germline, CDR1 is GTSNPN, CDR2 SVGIG (reference sequence). CDR3 nucleotide sequence: TGTGCCTGGAGCCACTTTCCCACCGGGGAGCTGTTTTTT. This sequence encodes CAWSHFPTGELFF.

The J gene is TRBJ2-5, the V gene TRBV7-2; D uncertain. The CDR3 runs 13 residues. Trimming removed 1 base from V and 4 bases from J, with 7 bases in between. Germline V lookup: CDR1 SGHTA, CDR2 FQGNSA. This CDR3 is CASSLVRAETQYF. CDR3 nucleotides: TGTGCCAGCAGCTTAGTTAGAGCAGAGACCCAGTACTTC. The full variable domain, completed using reference TRBV7-2 and TRBJ2-5, is GAGVSQSPSNKVTEKGKDVELRCDPISGHTALYWYRQSLGQGLEFLIYFQGNSAPDKSGLPSDRFSAERTGGSVSTLTIQRTQQEDSAVYLCASSLVRAETQYFGPGTRLLVL.

J is TRBJ2-7 and V is TRBV5-8; D is possibly TRBD1 (6 bases). Germline V lookup: CDR1 SGHTS, CDR2 YDEGEE. The CDR3 is 13 residues long. V lost 0 bases and J lost 2, with 6 bases in between. The CDR3 nucleotides are TGTGCCAGCAGCTTGGAGGGGGCCTACGAGCAGTACTTC. The encoded protein is CASSLEGAYEQYF.

The V and J genes are TRBV19 and TRBJ1-4; 9 bases line up with TRBD1. With 6 bases clipped from V and 4 bases from J, the junction kept 9 bases outside the gene matches. This CDR3 has 16 amino acids. CDR1 is LNHDA, CDR2 SQIVND, per germline (reference sequence). The CDR3 here is CASRRDREELNEKLFF. Here the CDR3 DNA reads TGTGCCAGTAGAAGGGACAGGGAGGAACTTAATGAAAAACTGTTTTTT.

The chain links TRBV6-1 to TRBJ1-6; D is possibly TRBD1 (5 bases). Between the trimmed V and J ends, which lost 3 bases and 0 bases, there was a span of 12 bases. The length of the CDR3 is 17 residues. The germline V gene encodes CDR1 MNHNS and CDR2 SASEGT. Here the CDR3 reads CASSERGTYSYNSPLHF. CDR3 nucleotide sequence: TGTGCCAGCAGTGAGAGGGGCACGTACTCCTATAATTCACCCCTCCACTTT.

The chain is built from TRBV30 and TRBJ2-5; 8 bases are shared with TRBD2. CDR1 is GTSNPN and CDR2 is SVGIG in the germline V gene (reference sequence). V trimming: 2 bases; J trimming: 1 base; junction bases outside the gene matches: 3. This CDR3 is built from 14 residues. Written as DNA, the CDR3 is TGTGCCTGGAGTCGGACTAGCTTCCAAGAGACCCAGTACTTC. Amino acid sequence: CAWSRTSFQETQYF.

The chain combines TRBV28 with TRBJ2-7; 10 nucleotides agree with TRBD2. V shed 5 bases, J shed 1 base, and the junction held 5 bases outside the gene matches. The CDR3 consists of 15 residues. CDR1 MDHEN and CDR2 SYDVKM come from the germline V gene. The CDR3 loop is CASSRGSGGSYEQYF. The CDR3 coding sequence is TGTGCCAGCAGTCGAGGTAGCGGGGGGTCCTACGAGCAGTACTTC. The entire variable domain, with the rest obtained from reference TRBV28 and TRBJ2-7, is as follows: DVKVTQSSRYLVKRTGEKVFLECVQDMDHENMFWYRQDPGLGLRLIYFSYDVKMKEKGDIPEGYSVSREKKERFSLILESASTNQTSMYLCASSRGSGGSYEQYFGPGTRLTVT.

This rearrangement joins TRBV4-1 to TRBJ2-2, with D possibly matching TRBD1 (5 bases). In germline, CDR1 is MGHRA, CDR2 YSYEKL. The V gene lost 0 bases and the J gene lost 3 bases, with 8 bases spanning the gap. CDR3 length: 15 amino acids. CDR3 in DNA: TGCGCCAGCAGCCAAGATGGGGCAGACACCGGGGAGCTGTTTTTT. It specifies CASSQDGADTGELFF.

This chain connects TRBV5-4 to TRBJ2-7; TRBD1 matches 7 bases. Germline V CDR1 and CDR2: SGHNT, YYREEE (reference sequence). With 2 bases clipped from V and 4 bases from J, the junction kept 3 bases outside the gene matches. This CDR3 has 13 residues. CDR3 residues: CASSLMTGYEQYF. The CDR3 DNA reads TGTGCCAGCAGCTTAATGACAGGGTACGAGCAGTACTTC. The complete variable domain, with remaining parts taken from reference TRBV5-4 and TRBJ2-7, reads ETGVTQSPTHLIKTRGQQVTLRCSSQSGHNTVSWYQQALGQGPQFIFQYYREEENGRGNFPPRFSGLQFPNYSSELNVNALELDDSALYLCASSLMTGYEQYFGPGTRLTVT.

The chain carries TRBV5-1 and TRBJ2-7; D uncertain. V shed 0 bases and J shed 0 bases, with 7 bases lying between them. The CDR3 covers 14 residues. Germline V lookup: CDR1 SGHRS, CDR2 YFSETQ. CDR3 protein: CASSLGRSSYEQYF. CDR3 bases: TGCGCCAGCAGCTTGGGCCGGTCCTCCTACGAGCAGTACTTC.

The chain carries TRBV6-4 and TRBJ2-7; D unclear. Germline V gene sequence: CDR1 MRHNA, CDR2 SNTAGT. This CDR3 is 16 amino acids long. Trimming left V 2 bases short and J 2 bases short, with 16 bases between. The chain's CDR3 is CASSDPPLSWTYEQYF. The CDR3 DNA is TGTGCCAGCAGTGACCCACCTTTGTCCTGGACCTACGAGCAGTACTTC.

V usage is TRBV28 and J usage is TRBJ1-5; D uncertain. Germline V lookup: CDR1 MDHEN, CDR2 SYDVKM. Trimming removed 7 bases at V and 4 bases at J, with 14 bases between. The CDR3 runs 14 residues. The CDR3 is CASKGSIANQPQHF. As DNA, the CDR3 is TGTGCCAGCAAGGGATCTATAGCAAATCAGCCCCAGCATTTT.

A single count supports this clone. The chain employs TRBV15 and TRBJ2-1; 13 bases match TRBD2. The CDR3 is 16 residues long. Trimming at V came to 3 bases and at J to 5 bases, leaving 4 bases not matched to a gene. Germline V gene sequence: CDR1 LNHNV, CDR2 YYDKDF (reference sequence). The CDR3 bases are TGTGCCACCAGCAGGGCGACTAGCGGGGGGAACAATGAGCAGTTCTTC. Its translation is CATSRATSGGNNEQFF.

This CDR3 is CASSVDVVRSPLHF. The CDR3 nucleotides read TGTGCCAGCAGCGTAGATGTTGTTCGGTCACCCCTCCACTTT. J is TRBJ1-6 and V is TRBV9; D is unresolved. Germline V gene sequence: CDR1 SGDLS, CDR2 YYNGEE. The V gene lost 0 bases and the J gene lost 10 bases, with 11 bases spanning the gap. The CDR3 has 14 amino acids.

The V gene is TRBV6-6, the J gene TRBJ1-1, with D possibly TRBD1 on 6 matching bases. V was cut by 9 bases and J by 3 bases, with 17 bases left in between. CDR3 size: 14 residues. Germline V CDR1 and CDR2: MNHNY, SVGAGI (reference sequence). CDR3 sequence (DNA): TGTGCCAGTGGACAGATTTCATGGGACACTGAAGCTTTCTTT. The encoded protein is CASGQISWDTEAFF.